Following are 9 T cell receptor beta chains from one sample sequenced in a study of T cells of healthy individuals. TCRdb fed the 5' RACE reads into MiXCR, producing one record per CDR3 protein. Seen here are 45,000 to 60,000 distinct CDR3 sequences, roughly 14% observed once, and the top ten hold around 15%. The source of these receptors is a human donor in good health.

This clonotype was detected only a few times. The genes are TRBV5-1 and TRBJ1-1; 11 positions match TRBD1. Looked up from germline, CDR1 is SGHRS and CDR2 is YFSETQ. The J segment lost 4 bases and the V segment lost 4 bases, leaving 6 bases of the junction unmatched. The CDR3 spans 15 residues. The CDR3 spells CASSLTGQGATEAFF. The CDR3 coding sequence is TGCGCCAGCAGCCTAACCGGACAGGGGGCCACTGAAGCTTTCTTT.

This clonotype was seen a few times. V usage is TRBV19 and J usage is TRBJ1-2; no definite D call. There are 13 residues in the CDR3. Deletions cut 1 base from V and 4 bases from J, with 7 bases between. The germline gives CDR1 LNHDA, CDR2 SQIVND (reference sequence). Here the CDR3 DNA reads TGTGCCAGTAGTATAGTGCCCGGCTATGGCTACACCTTC. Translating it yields CASSIVPGYGYTF. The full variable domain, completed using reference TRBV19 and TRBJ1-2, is DGGITQSPKYLFRKEGQNVTLSCEQNLNHDAMYWYRQDPGQGLRLIYYSQIVNDFQKGDIAEGYSVSREKKESFPLTVTSAQKNPTAFYLCASSIVPGYGYTFGSGTRLTVV.

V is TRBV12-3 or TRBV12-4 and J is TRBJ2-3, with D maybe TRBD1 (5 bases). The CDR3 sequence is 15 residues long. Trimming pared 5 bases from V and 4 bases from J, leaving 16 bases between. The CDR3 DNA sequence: TGTGCCAGCAGTAGAGATGGGGCCGGGCCAGATACGCAGTATTTT. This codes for CASSRDGAGPDTQYF.

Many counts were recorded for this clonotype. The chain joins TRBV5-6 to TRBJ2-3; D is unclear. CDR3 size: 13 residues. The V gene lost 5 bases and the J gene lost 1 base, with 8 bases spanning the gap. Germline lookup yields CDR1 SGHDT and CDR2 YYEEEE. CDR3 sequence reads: CASSNTRTDTQYF. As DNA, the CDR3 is TGTGCCAGCAGTAACACTCGCACAGATACGCAGTATTTT.

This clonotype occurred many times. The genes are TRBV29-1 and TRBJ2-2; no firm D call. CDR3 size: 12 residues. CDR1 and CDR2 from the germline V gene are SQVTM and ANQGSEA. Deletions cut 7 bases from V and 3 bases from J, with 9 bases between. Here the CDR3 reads CSAGRDTGELFF. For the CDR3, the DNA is TGCAGCGCAGGCAGAGACACCGGGGAGCTGTTTTTT.

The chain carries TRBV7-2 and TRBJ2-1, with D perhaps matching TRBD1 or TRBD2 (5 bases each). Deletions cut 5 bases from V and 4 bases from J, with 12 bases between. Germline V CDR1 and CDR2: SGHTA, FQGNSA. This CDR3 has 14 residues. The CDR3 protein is CASSPQAGYNEQFF. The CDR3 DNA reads TGTGCCAGCAGCCCACAGGCGGGTTACAATGAGCAGTTCTTC. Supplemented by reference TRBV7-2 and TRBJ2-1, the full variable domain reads GAGVSQSPSNKVTEKGKDVELRCDPISGHTALYWYRQSLGQGLEFLIYFQGNSAPDKSGLPSDRFSAERTGGSVSTLTIQRTQQEDSAVYLCASSPQAGYNEQFFGPGTRLTVL.

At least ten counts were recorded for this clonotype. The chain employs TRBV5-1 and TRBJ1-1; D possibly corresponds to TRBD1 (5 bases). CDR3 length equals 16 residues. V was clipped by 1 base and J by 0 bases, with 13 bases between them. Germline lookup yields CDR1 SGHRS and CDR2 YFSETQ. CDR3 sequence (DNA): TGCGCCAGCAGCTTGACGAGGGGAGGCGTGAACACTGAAGCTTTCTTT. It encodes CASSLTRGGVNTEAFF.

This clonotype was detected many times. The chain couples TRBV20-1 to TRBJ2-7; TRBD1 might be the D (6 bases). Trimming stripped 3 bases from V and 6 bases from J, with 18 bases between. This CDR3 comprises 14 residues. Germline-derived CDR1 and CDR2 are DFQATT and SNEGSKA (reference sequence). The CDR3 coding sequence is TGCAGTGCTAGTGATGGCAGGGGAACGTCCGAGCAGTACTTC. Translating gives CSASDGRGTSEQYF.

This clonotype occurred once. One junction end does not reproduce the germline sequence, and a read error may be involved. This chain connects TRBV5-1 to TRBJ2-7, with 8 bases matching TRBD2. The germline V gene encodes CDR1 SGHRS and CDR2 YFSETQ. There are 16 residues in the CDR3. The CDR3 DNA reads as TGTGCCAGCAGCCCGACGAGCGGGAGTCTCGCCTACGAGCAGTACTTC. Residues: CASSPTSGSLAYEQYF.